This T cell receptor beta chain derives from a study of T-cell memory formation after mild COVID-19. 5'RACE primed at constant segments yielded TCR alpha and TCR beta cDNA libraries bearing sample barcodes and UMIs. TCRdb re-analysed the 5' RACE reads in MiXCR, keeping a single row per CDR3 protein. The repertoire holds about 82,000 distinct CDR3 sequences, about 13% seen once, with 35% to 50% in the top ten. This clonotype has only a few counts. Antigen unknown. Study findings and constraints: The authors did not confirm SARS-CoV-2 specificity of second-wave clones peaking day 37. CD8+ contracting clones occupied EMRA, while CD4+ ones occupied mainly CM and EM.

There are 15 residues in the CDR3. The germline CDR1 and CDR2 sequences are SGHTA and FQGNSA. The ends were cut back, 4 bases at V and 0 bases at J, with 11 bases in the middle. Specimen: PBMCs or a T cell subset sorted from them (not recorded which). The sequence came from a young man who had mild COVID-19 (a few samples of this study predate the infection). Cell type and time point are not known. The J gene is TRBJ2-3, the V gene TRBV7-2; D perhaps matches TRBD2 (5 bases). The CDR3 sequence: CASSSPRTSTDTQYF. CDR3 DNA sequence: TGTGCCAGCAGCTCCCCCCGGACTAGCACAGATACGCAGTATTTT.